This is a list of T cell receptor beta chains from one sample in a study of pediatric ulcerative colitis. Sequenced by immunoSEQ multiplex PCR; TCRdb stores in-frame clones only, minus some. The table has 16,000 or so clones, 80% seen once. The sample taken for sequencing was gut tissue. The receptors come from a boy younger than 18 who was a control in a study of pediatric ulcerative colitis. Both conserved end residues are part of each CDR3. A D gene is named only where the DNA matches it firmly. Rows give clone size only sometimes, using once, few, many, or a class for an expanded clone.

j_call: TRBJ1-5; clone_size: once; d_call: TRBD1; v_call: TRBV28; cdr3_nt: TGTGCCAGCAGGCGGCCCGGACAGGGGGCGTATGGCAATCAGCCCCAGCATTTT; cdr3_aa: CASRRPGQGAYGNQPQHF
j_call: TRBJ2-1; clone_size: few; d_call: TRBD2; v_call: TRBV29-1; cdr3_nt: TGCAGCGCCAAGCGGGGGTTTAATGAGCAGTTCTTC; cdr3_aa: CSAKRGFNEQFF
j_call: TRBJ2-7; clone_size: NA; d_call: TRBD1; v_call: TRBV7-6; cdr3_nt: TGTGCCAGCAGCTTAGACAGGGGTTACGAGCAGTACTTC; cdr3_aa: CASSLDRGYEQYF
j_call: TRBJ2-2; clone_size: NA; d_call: TRBD1; v_call: TRBV5-1; cdr3_nt: TGCGCCAGCAGCTTCCGACAGGGGTTGAACACCGGGGAGCTGTTTTTT; cdr3_aa: CASSFRQGLNTGELFF
j_call: TRBJ1-1; clone_size: NA; d_call: NA; v_call: TRBV27; cdr3_nt: TGTGCCAGCAGTTCCAAGACAGGATCCAACACTGAAGCTTTCTTT; cdr3_aa: CASSSKTGSNTEAFF
j_call: TRBJ2-7; clone_size: few; d_call: NA; v_call: TRBV6-1; cdr3_nt: TGTGCCAGCAGGCAAGTTGCGACCTACGAGCAGTACTTC; cdr3_aa: CASRQVATYEQYF
j_call: TRBJ2-7; clone_size: NA; d_call: TRBD2; v_call: TRBV11-2; cdr3_nt: TGTGCCAGCAGCTCGGGCGGACTAGCGGAAGAGGGCTCCTACGAGCAGTACTTC; cdr3_aa: CASSSGGLAEEGSYEQYF
j_call: TRBJ1-5; clone_size: NA; d_call: NA; v_call: TRBV6-1; cdr3_nt: TGTGCCAGCAGTGAGCAGGGGACTCAGCCCCAGCATTTT; cdr3_aa: CASSEQGTQPQHF
j_call: TRBJ1-1; clone_size: NA; d_call: TRBD1; v_call: TRBV19; cdr3_nt: TGTGCCAGTAGTATAGATCCGGACAGGCAGGAAGCTTTCTTT; cdr3_aa: CASSIDPDRQEAFF
j_call: TRBJ2-7; clone_size: NA; d_call: TRBD1; v_call: TRBV6-9; cdr3_nt: TGCGCCAGCAGTTATTCATTACAGGGGAAGCAGTACTTC; cdr3_aa: CASSYSLQGKQYF
j_call: TRBJ2-5; clone_size: NA; d_call: NA; v_call: TRBV28; cdr3_nt: TGTGCCAGCAGTTTTCGTTCGTTTCAGGGGTTGATTCAAGAGACCCAGTACTTC; cdr3_aa: CASSFRSFQGLIQETQYF
j_call: TRBJ2-3; clone_size: once; d_call: NA; v_call: TRBV11-2; cdr3_nt: TGTGCCAGCAGCCCTATCCTAAGCACAGATACGCAGTATTTT; cdr3_aa: CASSPILSTDTQYF
j_call: TRBJ2-5; clone_size: once; d_call: NA; v_call: TRBV5-1; cdr3_nt: TGCGCCAGCAGTCATAACAGCCCACAAGAGACCCAGTACTTC; cdr3_aa: CASSHNSPQETQYF
j_call: TRBJ2-5; clone_size: NA; d_call: NA; v_call: TRBV7-7; cdr3_nt: TGTGCTAGCAGCTTTCGGCACCAAGAGACCCAGTACTTC; cdr3_aa: CASSFRHQETQYF
j_call: TRBJ1-2; clone_size: NA; d_call: NA; v_call: TRBV28; cdr3_nt: TGTGCCAGCAGTTTAGGCGGGTTCGGCTACACCTTC; cdr3_aa: CASSLGGFGYTF
j_call: TRBJ2-3; clone_size: NA; d_call: TRBD2; v_call: TRBV5-6; cdr3_nt: TGTGCCAGCAGCCGGGCTAGCGGGAGCCCCGCAGATACGCAGTATTTT; cdr3_aa: CASSRASGSPADTQYF